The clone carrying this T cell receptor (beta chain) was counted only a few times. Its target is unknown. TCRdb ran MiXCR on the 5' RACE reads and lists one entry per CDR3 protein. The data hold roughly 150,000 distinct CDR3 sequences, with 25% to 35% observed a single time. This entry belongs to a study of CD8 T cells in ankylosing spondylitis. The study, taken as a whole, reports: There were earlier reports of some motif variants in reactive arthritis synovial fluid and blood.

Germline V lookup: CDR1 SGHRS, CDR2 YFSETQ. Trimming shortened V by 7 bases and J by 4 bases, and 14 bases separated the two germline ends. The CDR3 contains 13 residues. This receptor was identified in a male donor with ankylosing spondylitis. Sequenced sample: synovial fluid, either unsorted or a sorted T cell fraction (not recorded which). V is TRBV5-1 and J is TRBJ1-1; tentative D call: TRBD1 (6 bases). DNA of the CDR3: TGCGCCAGCTACGACAGGACCAGCACTGAAGCTTTCTTT. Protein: CASYDRTSTEAFF. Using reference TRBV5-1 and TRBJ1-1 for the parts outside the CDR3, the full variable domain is KAGVTQTPRYLIKTRGQQVTLSCSPISGHRSVSWYQQTPGQGLQFLFEYFSETQRNKGNFPGRFSGRQFSNSRSEMNVSTLELGDSALYLCASYDRTSTEAFFGQGTRLTVV.